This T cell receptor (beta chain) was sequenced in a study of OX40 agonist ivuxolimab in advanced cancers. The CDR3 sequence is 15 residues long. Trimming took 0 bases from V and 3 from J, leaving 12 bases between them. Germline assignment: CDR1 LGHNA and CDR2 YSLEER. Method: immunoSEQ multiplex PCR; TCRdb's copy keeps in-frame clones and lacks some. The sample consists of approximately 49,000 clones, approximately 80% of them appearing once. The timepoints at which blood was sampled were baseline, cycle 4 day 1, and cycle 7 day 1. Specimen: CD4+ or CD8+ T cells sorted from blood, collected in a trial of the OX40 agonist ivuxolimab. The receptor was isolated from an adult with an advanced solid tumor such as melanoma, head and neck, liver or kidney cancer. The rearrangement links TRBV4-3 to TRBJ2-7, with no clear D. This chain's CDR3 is CASSQDLMGNYEQYF. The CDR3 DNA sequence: TGCGCCAGCAGCCAAGACCTAATGGGCAACTACGAGCAGTACTTC.